The rows below give T cell receptor beta chains drawn from one sample of a study of T cell responses to AZD1222 COVID-19 vaccine. Profiling relied on immunoSEQ multiplex PCR, and the TCRdb table lists in-frame clones only, not all of them. The profile shows about 110,000 clones, around 92% of them singletons. Here the sequenced sample was peripheral blood, taken on day 0 of AZD1222 vaccination. The receptors here all came from an adult in good health. Both conserved end residues are part of each CDR3. Each record gives: V gene, clone size, J gene, D gene, CDR3 DNA, CDR3 protein. The D gene is left open where the match is weak. Expanded clones get a size class; other rows say once, few or many, or leave the size out.

v_gene: TRBV7-9; abundance: NA; j_gene: TRBJ1-1; d_gene: NA; CDR3nt: TGTGCCAGCAGCTCCCCCGGGGGGGTCATGGGGACTGAAGCTTTCTTT; CDR3aa: CASSSPGGVMGTEAFF
v_gene: TRBV5-1; abundance: NA; j_gene: TRBJ1-1; d_gene: TRBD1; CDR3nt: TGCGCCAGCAGAGGTGACAGGGGCGGCGATGAAGCTTTCTTT; CDR3aa: CASRGDRGGDEAFF
v_gene: TRBV9; abundance: NA; j_gene: TRBJ1-2; d_gene: TRBD1; CDR3nt: TGTGCCAGCAGCGAGGATCTCGGGACAGGGTACAACTATGGCTACACCTTC; CDR3aa: CASSEDLGTGYNYGYTF
v_gene: TRBV24-1; abundance: NA; j_gene: TRBJ1-2; d_gene: NA; CDR3nt: TGTGCCACTGCAGGGGAGCCTGGCTATGGCTACACCTTC; CDR3aa: CATAGEPGYGYTF
v_gene: TRBV6-4; abundance: NA; j_gene: TRBJ1-2; d_gene: NA; CDR3nt: TGTGCCAGCAGTGTTGGGATTCGTGGCTACACCTTC; CDR3aa: CASSVGIRGYTF
v_gene: TRBV6-5; abundance: NA; j_gene: TRBJ2-1; d_gene: NA; CDR3nt: TGTGCCAGCAGCCCAGGAAAAGTCCCCTACAATGAGCAGTTCTTC; CDR3aa: CASSPGKVPYNEQFF
v_gene: TRBV27; abundance: NA; j_gene: TRBJ2-7; d_gene: TRBD1; CDR3nt: TGTGCCAGCAGTTTAAGGGCGACAGGGGGCTCCTACGAGCAGTACTTC; CDR3aa: CASSLRATGGSYEQYF
v_gene: TRBV28; abundance: NA; j_gene: TRBJ1-1; d_gene: NA; CDR3nt: TGTGCCAGCAGTTTACGTCTCTTGAACACTGAAGCTTTCTTT; CDR3aa: CASSLRLLNTEAFF
v_gene: TRBV19; abundance: NA; j_gene: TRBJ2-1; d_gene: NA; CDR3nt: TGTGCCAGTAGTATCGCCAGGGGACCTTACAATGAGCAGTTCTTC; CDR3aa: CASSIARGPYNEQFF
v_gene: TRBV18; abundance: NA; j_gene: TRBJ2-5; d_gene: NA; CDR3nt: TGTGCCAGCTCACCATCAGCGGAGACCCAGTACTTC; CDR3aa: CASSPSAETQYF
v_gene: TRBV7-2; abundance: NA; j_gene: TRBJ1-5; d_gene: NA; CDR3nt: TGTGCCAGCAGCTTAGAAGCAGGGAGGGTTCAGCCCCAGCATTTT; CDR3aa: CASSLEAGRVQPQHF
v_gene: TRBV7-2; abundance: NA; j_gene: TRBJ2-7; d_gene: NA; CDR3nt: TGTGCCAGCAGCCAGGGGCCTTCTCCCTACGAGCAGTACTTC; CDR3aa: CASSQGPSPYEQYF
v_gene: TRBV5-1; abundance: once; j_gene: TRBJ1-2; d_gene: NA; CDR3nt: TGCGCCAGCAGCTTGGCGAAGACAGGATATGGCTACACCTTC; CDR3aa: CASSLAKTGYGYTF
v_gene: TRBV6-1; abundance: NA; j_gene: TRBJ2-3; d_gene: NA; CDR3nt: TGTGCCAGCAGTGAAGCGCTCAGGGGCGTTGGCACAGATACGCAGTATTTT; CDR3aa: CASSEALRGVGTDTQYF
v_gene: TRBV6-6; abundance: NA; j_gene: TRBJ1-6; d_gene: NA; CDR3nt: TGTGCCAGCAGTTACTCGCAAAGGGGGAGTTCACCCCTCCACTTT; CDR3aa: CASSYSQRGSSPLHF
v_gene: TRBV5-1; abundance: NA; j_gene: TRBJ2-7; d_gene: TRBD1; CDR3nt: TGCGCCAGCAGCCTGGGACAGGTCTACGAGCAGTACTTC; CDR3aa: CASSLGQVYEQYF